This TCR beta chain was recovered during a study of cytomegalovirus exposure and HLA in healthy donors. V was pared by 0 bases and J by 6 bases, with 12 bases between. The germline V gene has CDR1 MGHRA and CDR2 YSYEKL. CDR3 length: 15 residues. Sequencing used immunoSEQ multiplex PCR; TCRdb keeps in-frame clones, though not all of them. The sample shows 110,000 or so clones, roughly 84% of them seen only once. The source is a woman under 40 in good health and CMV-seronegative. Sequenced material: PBMCs. V usage is TRBV4-1 and J usage is TRBJ2-1, with a weak D call TRBD2 (6 bases). CDR3 sequence: CASSQEAGLANEQFF. Here the CDR3 DNA reads TGCGCCAGCAGCCAAGAGGCGGGATTGGCCAATGAGCAGTTCTTC.